This T cell receptor beta chain was sequenced during a study of blood T cell repertoires in COVID-19 (dated by TCRdb to about 2020). For the wider study: Samples from collaborators originated in the United States, Italy and Spain and spanned both the acute and convalescent phases of COVID-19. Deeply sampled blood TCRbeta repertoires from subjects exposed to, actively infected with, or recovered from COVID-19 were included in the dataset. The prospective study material was composed of cDNA or gDNA derived from T cells, B-cell-depleted T cells, or PBMCs. Where available, HLA class I and class II types were obtained from metadata supplied by the sample provider rather than from assay-based typing. The sample metadata nearly always contained a de-identified subject ID, COVID-19 status, age in years and sex. Samples were obtained from the ongoing ImmuneRACE study (first 160 participants) and from over 1,000 subjects provided by 6 global collaborators. The repertoires were released in a freely available public database meant as a resource for research on the immune response to SARS-CoV-2. Paper-wide results and their limitations: Clinical and demographic metadata were provided uncurated, with the amount varying by source and participant.

The CDR3 starts with the cysteine, ends with the phenylalanine, and has 15 residues. The read is trimmed to its CDR3 DNA, 45 bases read in frame from base 1. Based on the germline V gene, the CDR1 and CDR2 sequences are SGHTA and FQGNSA. V loses 3 bases of germline sequence and J loses 2 bases, and the interval between the two ends is 11 bases. The immunoSEQ Assay, a bias-controlled multiplex PCR, was used to amplify TCRbeta CDR3 regions from genomic DNA. The authors processed their data as follows. The number of nucleated cells in each sample was estimated by amplification of reference gene primers within the assay. To quantify the absolute abundance of each unique TCRbeta CDR3 rearrangement, sequence reads were collapsed and filtered. For each sample, productive Simpson clonality was calculated by taking the square root of Simpson's diversity index across productive rearrangements. TCRdb provides this immuneACCESS table in a form limited to in-frame rearrangements. Some clones are lacking; in checked studies, under half of them reflect an unresolved V gene, and why the rest are absent is not known. That table is the source of V, J and clone size, and D and trimming were worked out from the DNA. This sample is represented by around 53,000 clones; approximately 87% of them were singletons. Under 6.5% of the sample goes to the ten largest clones.

In Seattle, one collaborating source enrolled patients while the infection was active and tracked those patients longitudinally over the course of disease. Each collaborating institution followed its own protocols to collect whole blood in K2EDTA tubes. Collaborator samples were shipped for TCRbeta analysis as frozen whole blood, isolated PBMCs, or DNA extracted from either sample type. Remarks on this clone: The antigen this receptor binds is unknown. Base-call qualities are not available, and no considerably larger clone is one nucleotide away.

The rearranged chain carries TRBV7-2 and TRBJ1-5; 5 matching bases give a weak D call of TRBD1. Sequenced sample: peripheral blood. This receptor was taken from a woman aged 60-70 years with COVID-19, enrolled during active disease. The nucleotide sequence reads TGTGCCAGCAGCTTCTTGGGGGGAGGCAATCAGCCCCAGCATTTT. Its coded protein is CASSFLGGGNQPQHF.